A single sample is the source of the 9 T cell receptor beta chains below, sequenced in a study of PD-L1 blockade in urothelial cancer. The method was immunoSEQ multiplex PCR; TCRdb's version includes in-frame clones alone and lacks a portion of them. The sample contains some 87,000 clones, around 87% of which appear only once. Sample time point: pretreatment peripheral blood. The specimen comprised PBMCs, sampled around atezolizumab (anti-PD-L1) treatment. The receptors come from a man in his 60s with urothelial cancer.

The chain joins TRBV6-5 to TRBJ2-1, with 8 bases aligning to TRBD1. There are 15 residues in the CDR3. Germline CDR1 and CDR2: MNHEY and SVGAGI. V shed 6 bases, J shed 9 bases, and the junction held 13 bases outside the gene matches. CDR3: CASSQDRGGFGEQFF. The CDR3 nucleotides are TGTGCCAGCAGCCAAGACAGGGGTGGTTTCGGTGAGCAGTTCTTC.

The V and J genes are TRBV4-3 and TRBJ2-3, with a possible D match to TRBD1 (5 bases). Germline lookup yields CDR1 LGHNA and CDR2 YSLEER. V shed 0 bases and J shed 2 bases, with 15 bases lying between them. This CDR3 has 17 amino acids. DNA for the CDR3: TGCGCCAGCAGCCAAGAATTCTCAGGGTCTGTCACAGATACGCAGTATTTT. It encodes CASSQEFSGSVTDTQYF.

This clone has just one count. V is TRBV5-4 and J is TRBJ2-2; TRBD1 agrees at 10 bases. The CDR3 sequence is 17 residues long. Germline CDR1 and CDR2: SGHNT and YYREEE (reference sequence). V shed 3 bases and J 7 bases; nucleotides not matched to a gene: 12. The DNA of the CDR3 is TGTGCCAGCAGCTACGTCCCGGGACAGGGGTTTGGCGGGGAGCTGTTTTTT. Translated: CASSYVPGQGFGGELFF.

For the CDR3, the DNA is TGTGCCATCAGTGAGGGGGCAGTGATGAACCACGAGCAGTACTTC. This codes for CAISEGAVMNHEQYF. The rearrangement joins TRBV10-3 to TRBJ2-7, with a possible D match to TRBD1 (5 bases). V gave up 2 bases and J gave up 5 bases, with 16 bases separating them. The CDR3 runs 15 residues. Per germline, CDR1 ENHRY and CDR2 SYGVKD.

This clone is a singleton in its sample. As DNA, the CDR3 is TGTGCCAGTAGAACTAGCGGGGGTTCAGATACGCAGTATTTT. Translated: CASRTSGGSDTQYF. The V call is TRBV19, the J call TRBJ2-3; 11 bases are a match to TRBD2. This CDR3 contains 14 residues. Germline V gene sequence: CDR1 LNHDA, CDR2 SQIVND (reference sequence). V lost 6 bases to trimming and J lost 4 bases; unmatched junction nucleotides: 3.

This rearrangement joins TRBV5-1 to TRBJ2-4, with 7 positions matching TRBD1. V lost 4 bases and J lost 5; bases outside the gene matches: 6. This CDR3 is 14 amino acids long. CDR1 SGHRS and CDR2 YFSETQ come from the germline V gene. Here the CDR3 reads CASSPGQVENIQYF. In DNA form, the CDR3 reads TGCGCCAGCAGCCCCGGACAGGTGGAAAACATTCAGTACTTC.

V is TRBV5-4 and J is TRBJ2-3; weak D call: TRBD1 (7 bases). This CDR3 comprises 15 residues. V was pared by 4 bases and J by 0 bases, with 12 bases between. Germline CDR1 SGHNT, CDR2 YYREEE (reference sequence). The CDR3 spells CASSAGTASTDTQYF. The CDR3 region has the DNA TGTGCCAGCAGCGCGGGGACAGCTAGCACAGATACGCAGTATTTT.

This chain uses TRBV5-8 with TRBJ1-3; maybe TRBD1 (5 bases). Germline lookup yields CDR1 SGHTS and CDR2 YDEGEE. V was cut by 3 bases and J by 0 bases, with 10 bases left in between. The CDR3 runs 15 residues. CDR3 nucleotide sequence: TGTGCCAGCAGCTCAGGGTTCAGCTCTGGAAACACCATATATTTT. Its protein is CASSSGFSSGNTIYF. The entire variable domain, with the rest obtained from reference TRBV5-8 and TRBJ1-3, is as follows: EAGVTQSPTHLIKTRGQQATLRCSPISGHTSVYWYQQALGLGLQFLLWYDEGEERNRGNFPPRFSGRQFPNYSSELNVNALELEDSALYLCASSSGFSSGNTIYFGEGSWLTVV.

CDR3 protein: CATSSDRVLSEQYF. The CDR3 DNA reads TGTGCCACCAGCAGCGACAGGGTTCTCTCCGAGCAGTACTTC. This chain uses TRBV15 with TRBJ2-7; TRBD1 matches 7 bases. The CDR3 extends over 14 amino acids. CDR1 is LNHNV, CDR2 YYDKDF, per germline (reference sequence). The V and J ends lost 3 bases and 6 bases, in that order; junction bases with no gene match: 8.